The sequence of this TCR beta chain was determined in a study of blood T cell repertoires in COVID-19. Looking at the study overall: The analysed material was cDNA or gDNA that came from T cells, B-cell-depleted T cells, or PBMCs.

The data were produced by immunoSEQ multiplex PCR, yet TCRdb's version contains in-frame clones alone and is incomplete. The table shows approximately 320,000 clones, with 89% occurring only once. The CDR3 consists of 13 residues. Germline-derived CDR1 and CDR2 are MGHRA and YSYEKL. Trimming took off 4 bases at V and 4 bases at J, with 9 bases between the two ends. Sequenced sample: peripheral blood. The rearrangement links TRBV4-1 to TRBJ2-3, with TRBD1 as a possible D gene (5 bases). The TCR originated in a woman in her twenties or thirties with COVID-19, enrolled during active disease. In DNA, the CDR3 is TGCGCCAGCAGCCTCCAAGGGGCAGATACGCAGTATTTT. It codes for CASSLQGADTQYF.